Detailed here is one T cell receptor (beta chain). Antigen: not known. The PCR had 60 Vbeta and 13 Jbeta primers. Clones were sequenced by immunoSEQ multiplex PCR, and TCRdb holds only the in-frame ones, with some missing. This table has under 100,000 clones, roughly three quarters appearing once. These data belong to a study of cytomegalovirus exposure and HLA in healthy donors. The study's findings and limits: Investigators reported fewer than 200 TCR beta chains as tied to cytomegalovirus.

Sequencing was carried out using PBMCs. This clonotype was sampled from a man aged 35-49 years in good health and CMV-seronegative.

The CDR3: CASSQLVSSGGYNEQFF. The CDR3 DNA is TGCGCCAGCAGCCAATTGGTCTCTAGCGGGGGCTACAATGAGCAGTTCTTC. The chain joins TRBV4-1 to TRBJ2-1; 10 bases map to TRBD2. The CDR3 runs to 17 residues. J was trimmed by 3 bases and V by 2 bases; bases with no gene match: 7. In germline, CDR1 is MGHRA, CDR2 YSYEKL.